Sequencing of this T cell receptor beta chain was carried out in a study of blood T cell repertoires in COVID-19. Per the original data handling: Reference gene primer amplification gave estimated nucleated cell counts. Repertoires were generated with immunoSEQ multiplex PCR, while TCRdb's copy carries only in-frame clones and drops some. The V and J calls and clone size are taken from that table; D and trimming were inferred from the DNA. The sample has roughly 300,000 clones; 70% to 90% are singletons. The CDR3 is made up of 15 amino acids. V was trimmed by 5 bases and J by 0 bases, leaving 11 bases between them. Germline CDR1 MNHEY, CDR2 SVGAGI.

The clonotype originates from a woman between 50 and 59 years old who had recovered from COVID-19. The rearrangement links TRBV6-5 to TRBJ1-5; D possibly corresponds to TRBD1 (5 bases). The sequencing sample was made of peripheral blood. CDR3 protein: CASSPQEYSNQPQHF. For the CDR3, the DNA is TGTGCCAGCAGTCCACAGGAGTATAGCAATCAGCCCCAGCATTTT.